These T cell receptor beta chains were read from a single sample in a study of T cell responses to AZD1222 COVID-19 vaccine. Sequencing was performed with immunoSEQ multiplex PCR; in TCRdb, only in-frame clones are kept and a portion is missing. The data show 120,000 or so clones, about 90% seen once. The sample was peripheral blood, taken on day 0 of AZD1222 vaccination. The origin of the receptors is an adult in good health. The CDR3 runs from the conserved cysteine through the conserved F or W. D genes are given only for firm matches. Only some rows state a clone size, as once, few, many or a class for expanded clones.

clone_size j_call v_call cdr3_length d_call cdr3_aa cdr3_nt
NA TRBJ2-5 TRBV19 16 TRBD2 CASSIVAGGQGETQYF TGTGCCAGTAGTATAGTAGCGGGAGGACAAGGGGAGACCCAGTACTTC
few TRBJ1-1 TRBV7-9 13 NA CASSLEGPTEAFF TGTGCCAGCAGCTTAGAGGGCCCGACTGAAGCTTTCTTT
NA TRBJ2-1 TRBV19 14 TRBD2 CASSISGSSNEQFF TGTGCCAGTAGTATTAGCGGGAGTAGCAATGAGCAGTTCTTC
few TRBJ1-1 TRBV28 14 NA CASSLMARHTEAFF TGTGCCAGCAGTTTAATGGCTCGCCACACTGAAGCTTTCTTT
NA TRBJ1-3 TRBV5-4 14 NA CASSLQGPGNTIYF TGTGCCAGCAGCTTGCAGGGGCCCGGAAACACCATATATTTT
NA TRBJ1-6 TRBV7-9 15 TRBD1 CASSPDRAYNSPLHF TGTGCCAGCAGCCCGGACAGGGCTTATAATTCACCCCTCCACTTT
NA TRBJ1-2 TRBV7-9 12 NA CASSFRANGYTF TGTGCCAGCAGCTTCCGGGCAAATGGCTACACCTTC
NA TRBJ1-4 TRBV7-9 13 NA CASSLAGFEKLFF TGTGCCAGCAGCTTAGCGGGTTTCGAAAAACTGTTTTTT
NA TRBJ2-6 TRBV19 18 TRBD1 CASSIPTGGNSGANVLTF TGTGCCAGTAGTATTCCGACAGGGGGGAACTCTGGGGCCAACGTCCTGACTTTC
NA TRBJ2-2 TRBV10-3 15 NA CAIRGQGLNTGELFF TGTGCCATCAGGGGGCAGGGCTTGAACACCGGGGAGCTGTTTTTT
NA TRBJ2-7 TRBV7-2 15 TRBD2 CASSLELAGPYEQYF TGTGCCAGCAGCTTAGAACTAGCGGGGCCCTACGAGCAGTACTTC
NA TRBJ2-3 TRBV6-6 17 TRBD1 CASSRTGGLASTDTQYF TGTGCCAGCAGTCGGACAGGGGGCCTGGCTAGCACAGATACGCAGTATTTT
NA TRBJ2-4 TRBV10-3 15 NA CAISDQSTSWDIQYF TGTGCCATCAGTGATCAAAGCACTAGCTGGGACATTCAGTACTTC
NA TRBJ1-2 TRBV18 14 NA CASSLVGSDYGYTF TGTGCCAGCTCACTAGTGGGGTCTGACTATGGCTACACCTTC
NA TRBJ1-2 TRBV7-9 15 TRBD1 CASSSTGQGVNGYTF TGTGCCAGCAGCTCCACGGGACAGGGGGTAAATGGCTACACCTTC
once TRBJ2-2 TRBV5-1 16 TRBD2 CASSFLAGGVTGELFF TGCGCCAGCAGCTTCCTAGCGGGAGGCGTCACCGGGGAGCTGTTTTTT
NA TRBJ1-3 TRBV28 14 NA CASINRFLGNTIYF TGTGCCAGCATTAACAGATTTCTTGGAAACACCATATATTTT
NA TRBJ2-7 TRBV28 15 TRBD2 CASKPGGSRDYEQYF TGTGCCAGCAAACCGGGGGGGTCCCGAGACTACGAGCAGTACTTC
NA TRBJ2-1 TRBV9 14 NA CASSEVPLDNEQFF TGTGCCAGCAGCGAGGTCCCATTGGACAATGAGCAGTTCTTC
NA TRBJ1-3 TRBV18 15 TRBD1 CASSGTVQAGNTIYF TGTGCCAGCTCAGGGACAGTTCAGGCCGGAAACACCATATATTTT
NA TRBJ1-3 TRBV7-2 17 TRBD1 CASSLSGTGGTGNTIYF TGTGCCAGCAGCTTAAGTGGGACAGGGGGAACTGGAAACACCATATATTTT
NA TRBJ1-2 TRBV4-1 14 NA CASSQVLGPGGYTF TGCGCCAGCAGCCAAGTTTTGGGTCCAGGCGGCTACACCTTC
once TRBJ2-2 TRBV3-1/TRBV3-2 18 TRBD2 CASSQGLAGYVNTGELFF TGTGCCAGCAGCCAGGGACTAGCGGGATATGTGAACACCGGGGAGCTGTTTTTT
few TRBJ2-1 TRBV7-3 15 TRBD1 CASREPGQGLDEQFF TGTGCCAGCAGGGAACCGGGACAGGGACTCGATGAGCAGTTCTTC
medium-sized TRBJ2-1 TRBV10-3 14 NA CAIGDEESYNEQFF TGTGCCATCGGAGACGAGGAATCGTACAATGAGCAGTTCTTC
NA TRBJ2-7 TRBV14 11 NA CASSQVSEQYF TGTGCCAGCAGCCAAGTGTCCGAGCAGTACTTC
once TRBJ1-5 TRBV27 16 NA CASSFSWPYSNQPQHF TGTGCCAGCAGCTTCTCGTGGCCTTATAGCAATCAGCCCCAGCATTTT
NA TRBJ1-1 TRBV7-3 14 TRBD1 CASSLGQGNTEAFF TGTGCCAGCAGCTTAGGACAGGGGAACACTGAAGCTTTCTTT
once TRBJ2-7 TRBV10-3 17 TRBD2 CAISSPPGLAGGYEQYF TGTGCCATCAGTTCCCCACCGGGACTAGCGGGAGGGTACGAGCAGTACTTC
NA TRBJ2-3 TRBV6-1 13 NA CASSEVGRGTQYF TGTGCCAGCAGTGAAGTGGGCAGGGGTACGCAGTATTTT
once TRBJ2-7 TRBV19 14 TRBD2 CASSQTSGPYEQYF TGTGCCAGTAGTCAAACTAGCGGACCCTACGAGCAGTACTTC
NA TRBJ1-4 TRBV2 14 TRBD1 CASSVGQGFEKLFF TGTGCCAGCAGTGTTGGACAGGGTTTTGAAAAACTGTTTTTT
NA TRBJ1-2 TRBV7-8 12 NA CASSRTGYGYTF TGTGCCAGCAGCCGAACAGGGTACGGCTACACCTTC
NA TRBJ1-6 TRBV30 16 NA CAWSVWPSSYNSPLHF TGTGCCTGGAGTGTATGGCCAAGCTCCTATAATTCACCCCTCCACTTT
NA TRBJ1-2 TRBV6-5 15 TRBD1 CASSKWTGADYGYTF TGTGCCAGCAGTAAGTGGACAGGGGCGGACTATGGCTACACCTTC
NA TRBJ1-2 TRBV6-5 15 NA CASSYSGGNNYGYTF TGTGCCAGCAGTTACTCGGGGGGAAATAACTATGGCTACACCTTC
NA TRBJ2-1 TRBV11-2 14 NA CASSLSGVYNEQFF TGTGCCAGCAGCTTATCGGGAGTTTACAATGAGCAGTTCTTC
NA TRBJ2-5 TRBV20-1 10 NA CSATQETQYF TGCAGTGCTACCCAAGAGACCCAGTACTTC
NA TRBJ2-1 TRBV4-1 13 NA CASSQEAFREQFF TGCGCCAGCAGCCAAGAGGCTTTCCGTGAGCAGTTCTTC
once TRBJ1-5 TRBV18 13 NA CASSPASNQPQHF TGTGCCAGCTCACCAGCGAGCAATCAGCCCCAGCATTTT
once TRBJ1-2 TRBV30 14 TRBD1 CAWSENRGLYGYTF TGTGCCTGGAGTGAAAACAGGGGGCTCTATGGCTACACCTTC
NA TRBJ1-4 TRBV20-1 11 NA CSATHGAELFF TGCAGTGCTACCCACGGGGCGGAACTGTTTTTT
NA TRBJ1-5 TRBV19 15 TRBD1 CASRPWTGANQPQHF TGTGCCAGTAGACCATGGACAGGAGCCAATCAGCCCCAGCATTTT
NA TRBJ1-4 TRBV11-3 14 NA CAGQAHQGSEKLFF TGTGCCGGTCAAGCACATCAAGGGTCCGAAAAACTGTTTTTT
NA TRBJ2-7 TRBV19 13 NA CASSMRSGYEQYF TGTGCCAGTAGTATGAGGTCGGGCTACGAGCAGTACTTC
NA TRBJ2-1 TRBV7-9 17 NA CASSLAWGPYSYNEQFF TGTGCCAGCAGCTTAGCATGGGGACCCTATTCCTACAATGAGCAGTTCTTC